Below, 22 T cell receptor beta chains from the same sample are listed, as sequenced in a study of T cell changes during pregnancy in multiple sclerosis. Profiled with immunoSEQ multiplex PCR; TCRdb holds only in-frame clones, not every one. This sample carries about 93,000 clones, roughly 92% of them seen once, and the ten largest clones take approximately 2%. Material: peripheral blood, obtained after pregnancy. These receptors were obtained from a female donor with multiple sclerosis, enrolled in a pregnancy study.

The chain has TRBV30 and TRBJ1-1, with TRBD1 as a possible D gene (6 bases). CDR1 and CDR2 (germline): GTSNPN, SVGIG (reference sequence). The CDR3 is 12 amino acids. The V end lost 5 bases, the J end lost 7 bases, and 14 bases lay between the germline ends. The CDR3 protein is CAWGKQGSEAFF. The CDR3 DNA is TGTGCCTGGGGAAAACAGGGAAGTGAAGCTTTCTTT.

The chain joins TRBV9 to TRBJ1-2, with unresolved D. With 4 bases removed from V and 1 base from J, the gap between germline ends came to 17 bases. Germline CDR1 SGDLS, CDR2 YYNGEE. The CDR3 runs 16 residues. CDR3 loop: CASSPPSSKINYGYTF. CDR3 in DNA: TGTGCCAGCAGCCCACCCTCCTCTAAAATTAACTATGGCTACACCTTC.

The V call is TRBV18, the J call TRBJ2-7; D is unresolved. The CDR3 consists of 15 residues. V gave up 3 bases and J gave up 3 bases, with 15 bases separating them. CDR1 KGHSH and CDR2 LQKENI come from the germline V gene. The DNA for the CDR3 is TGTGCCAGCTCACCGGTCTCGCGCGATCTCTACGAGCAGTACTTC. Translation gives CASSPVSRDLYEQYF.

This sequence joins TRBV15 and TRBJ1-2; 8 nucleotides line up with TRBD1. In germline, CDR1 is LNHNV, CDR2 YYDKDF (reference sequence). This CDR3 has 14 residues. V was pared by 3 bases and J by 1 base, with 1 base of the junction left unmatched. This CDR3 is CATSRDRVNYGYTF. In nucleotides, the CDR3 is TGTGCCACCAGCAGGGACAGGGTTAACTATGGCTACACCTTC.

The gene calls are TRBV9 and TRBJ1-5; D gene ambiguous. Trimming cost V 0 bases and J 7 bases, with 8 bases left between them. Germline V gene lookup returns CDR1 SGDLS and CDR2 YYNGEE. The CDR3 runs 13 residues. Here the CDR3 reads CASSVATGQPQHF. CDR3 nucleotide sequence: TGTGCCAGCAGCGTAGCTACGGGGCAGCCCCAGCATTTT.

The chain combines TRBV30 with TRBJ2-5; 9 bases map to TRBD1. CDR3 length: 14 residues. The V and J ends lost 3 bases and 4 bases, in that order; junction bases with no gene match: 6. CDR1 and CDR2 from the germline V gene are GTSNPN and SVGIG (reference sequence). This chain's CDR3 is CAWRETGGGETQYF. Written as DNA, the CDR3 is TGTGCCTGGAGGGAAACAGGGGGCGGAGAGACCCAGTACTTC.

The chain joins TRBV18 to TRBJ2-1, with TRBD1 matching over 8 bases. Unmatched junction bases numbered 7, after V lost 3 bases and J lost 0 bases. The germline CDR1 and CDR2 sequences are KGHSH and LQKENI. The CDR3 loop spans 17 amino acids. This chain's CDR3 is CASSPGQGQGSYNEQFF. In nucleotides, the CDR3 is TGTGCCAGCTCACCTGGCCAAGGACAGGGCTCCTACAATGAGCAGTTCTTC.

The chain uses TRBV5-6 and TRBJ1-2; 8 positions agree with TRBD1. CDR3 size: 15 residues. CDR1 and CDR2 from the germline V gene are SGHDT and YYEEEE. Trimming removed 4 bases from V and 2 bases from J; junction bases left unmatched: 7. In nucleotides, the CDR3 is TGTGCCAGCAGCCCAACATGGACAGGGAACTATGGCTACACCTTC. This codes for CASSPTWTGNYGYTF.

The gene calls are TRBV7-9 and TRBJ2-1; TRBD2 matches 8 bases. The germline V gene encodes CDR1 SEHNR and CDR2 FQNEAQ (reference sequence). This CDR3 is built from 17 residues. Unmatched junction bases numbered 11, after V lost 1 base and J lost 6 bases. The CDR3, as DNA: TGTGCCAGCAGCTTAGGCGTAGCCCTAGCGGGTACCAATGAGCAGTTCTTC. It is translated as CASSLGVALAGTNEQFF.

The V call is TRBV6-1, the J call TRBJ2-7; 12 bases agree with TRBD1. The CDR3 runs to 16 residues. Germline CDR1 MNHNS, CDR2 SASEGT. With 4 bases clipped from V and 4 bases from J, the junction kept 8 bases outside the gene matches. CDR3 sequence: CASSGRDRGLGYEQYF. The CDR3 coding sequence is TGTGCCAGCAGTGGCCGGGACAGGGGGCTCGGTTACGAGCAGTACTTC.

The DNA for the CDR3 is TGTGCCAGCAGCGTAGAGCAGGACTCGCAGATGAAGCAGTTCTTC. The encoded protein is CASSVEQDSQMKQFF. The J gene is TRBJ2-1, the V gene TRBV9; a weak D match, TRBD2 (5 bases). V was pared by 0 bases and J by 11 bases, with 18 bases between. Germline-derived CDR1 and CDR2 are SGDLS and YYNGEE. This CDR3 region has 15 residues.

A single count supports this clone. V is TRBV2 and J is TRBJ2-7; D unclear. This CDR3 contains 13 residues. V gave up 8 bases and J gave up 0 bases, with 11 bases separating them. Germline CDR1 SNHLY, CDR2 FYNNEI. The CDR3 bases are TGTGCCAGCCTCCAGGAAAGCTCCTACGAGCAGTACTTC. Residues: CASLQESSYEQYF.

The V and J genes are TRBV19 and TRBJ1-1; D perhaps matches TRBD1 (6 bases). Per germline, CDR1 LNHDA and CDR2 SQIVND (reference sequence). Trimming removed 2 bases at V and 2 bases at J, with 12 bases between. The CDR3 loop spans 15 amino acids. The CDR3 is CASSIFGQLNTEAFF. CDR3 nucleotides: TGTGCCAGTAGTATATTCGGACAGCTCAACACTGAAGCTTTCTTT.

The genes are TRBV7-2 and TRBJ2-4; D may be TRBD2 (6 bases). CDR1 and CDR2 from the germline V gene are SGHTA and FQGNSA. The ends were cut back, 3 bases at V and 8 bases at J, with 20 bases in the middle. This CDR3 has 16 residues. The CDR3 is CASSLAGGGTHDIQYF. DNA for the CDR3: TGTGCCAGCAGCTTGGCAGGTGGCGGGACCCATGACATTCAGTACTTC.

The V gene is TRBV2, the J gene TRBJ1-4; TRBD1 matches 8 bases. This CDR3 has 15 residues. Germline assignment: CDR1 SNHLY and CDR2 FYNNEI. Unmatched junction bases numbered 6, after V lost 5 bases and J lost 4 bases. The CDR3 DNA is TGTGCCAGCAGTCCTACAGGGGGGTATAATGAAAAACTGTTTTTT. Amino acids: CASSPTGGYNEKLFF.

The chain couples TRBV14 to TRBJ1-4; 8 bases map to TRBD1. V shed 3 bases and J 5 bases; nucleotides not matched to a gene: 2. Germline assignment: CDR1 SGHDN and CDR2 FVKESK. This CDR3 contains 14 residues. CDR3 sequence (DNA): TGTGCCAGCAGCCATCGGGACAGGAATGAAAAACTGTTTTTT. Translating it yields CASSHRDRNEKLFF.

The CDR3 nucleotides read TGCGCCAGCAGCCAAGATTTGGGCCGACGGCTGTTTTTT. Its protein product is CASSQDLGRRLFF. This rearrangement joins TRBV4-3 to TRBJ2-2; unclear D gene. Germline V gene sequence: CDR1 LGHNA, CDR2 YSLEER. V lost 0 bases and J lost 13, with 12 bases in between. The CDR3 is 13 amino acids.

The chain is built from TRBV27 and TRBJ2-2; 10 nucleotides agree with TRBD1. The CDR3 has 17 residues. V lost 5 bases and J lost 4; bases outside the gene matches: 10. CDR1 and CDR2 (germline): MNHEY, SMNVEV (reference sequence). The chain's CDR3 is CASSKTGGASLTGELFF. The CDR3 DNA is TGTGCCAGCAGTAAGACAGGGGGCGCTAGTCTCACCGGGGAGCTGTTTTTT.

The chain joins TRBV13 to TRBJ1-1; the D gene is possibly TRBD1 (6 bases). The germline V gene has CDR1 PRHDT and CDR2 FYEKMQ (reference sequence). Trimming left V 5 bases short and J 0 bases short, with 13 bases between. The CDR3 is made up of 15 amino acids. The CDR3 nucleotides are TGTGCCAGCAGCACTCGACAGGAGATGAACACTGAAGCTTTCTTT. Translating gives CASSTRQEMNTEAFF.

The rearrangement joins TRBV7-9 to TRBJ1-1; tentatively, D is TRBD1 (5 bases). Germline V gives CDR1 SEHNR, CDR2 FQNEAQ (reference sequence). With 3 bases removed from V and 5 bases from J, the gap between germline ends came to 7 bases. CDR3 length: 12 amino acids. CDR3 amino acids: CASSFKGTEAFF. The CDR3 DNA reads as TGTGCCAGCAGCTTTAAGGGGACTGAAGCTTTCTTT.

This clone was picked up one time. The chain combines TRBV19 with TRBJ2-7; 10 positions match TRBD2. The V and J ends lost 5 bases and 4 bases, in that order; junction bases with no gene match: 8. The CDR3 is made up of 15 amino acids. Germline V gene sequence: CDR1 LNHDA, CDR2 SQIVND (reference sequence). The CDR3 DNA follows: TGTGCCAGTAGTGATAAGGGGACTAGCGTTTACGAGCAGTACTTC. Its translation: CASSDKGTSVYEQYF.

This clone was observed once. The chain carries TRBV15 and TRBJ1-5; 8 nucleotides align to TRBD1. This CDR3 comprises 15 residues. Germline CDR1 LNHNV, CDR2 YYDKDF (reference sequence). V shed 5 bases and J 7 bases; nucleotides not matched to a gene: 10. The CDR3 coding sequence is TGTGCCACCAGCGGGACAGGACGGCGAGGACAGCCCCAGCATTTT. This translates into CATSGTGRRGQPQHF.